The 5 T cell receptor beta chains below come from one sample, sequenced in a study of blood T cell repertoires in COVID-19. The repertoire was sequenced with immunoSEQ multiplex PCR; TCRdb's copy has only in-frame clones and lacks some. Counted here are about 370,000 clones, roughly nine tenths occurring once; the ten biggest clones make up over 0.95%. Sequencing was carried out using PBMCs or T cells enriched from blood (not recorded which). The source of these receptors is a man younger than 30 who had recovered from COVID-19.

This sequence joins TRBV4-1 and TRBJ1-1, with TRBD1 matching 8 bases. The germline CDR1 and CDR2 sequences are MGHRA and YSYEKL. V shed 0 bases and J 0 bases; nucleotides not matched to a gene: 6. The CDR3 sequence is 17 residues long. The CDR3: CASSQDQAGGLNTEAFF. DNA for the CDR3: TGCGCCAGCAGCCAAGACCAGGCAGGGGGCTTGAACACTGAAGCTTTCTTT.

Here the CDR3 DNA reads TGTGCCAGCAGCAAAGCGGGGGGACTGAGGAACACTGAAGCTTTCTTT. It yields the protein CASSKAGGLRNTEAFF. This chain uses TRBV21-1 with TRBJ1-1. TRBV21-1 is a pseudogene locus. The length of the CDR3 is 16 residues.

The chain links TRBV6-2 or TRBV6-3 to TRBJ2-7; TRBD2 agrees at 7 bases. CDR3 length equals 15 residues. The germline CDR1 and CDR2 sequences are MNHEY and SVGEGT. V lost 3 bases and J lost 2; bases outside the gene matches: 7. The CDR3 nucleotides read TGTGCCAGCAGTTATTCGAGCGGGAATCCCTACGAGCAGTACTTC. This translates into CASSYSSGNPYEQYF.

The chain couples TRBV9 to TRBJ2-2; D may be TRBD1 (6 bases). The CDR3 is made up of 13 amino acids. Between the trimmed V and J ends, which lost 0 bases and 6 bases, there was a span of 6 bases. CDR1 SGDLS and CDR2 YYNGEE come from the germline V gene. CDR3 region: CASSVEGAGELFF. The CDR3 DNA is TGTGCCAGCAGCGTAGAGGGGGCCGGGGAGCTGTTTTTT.

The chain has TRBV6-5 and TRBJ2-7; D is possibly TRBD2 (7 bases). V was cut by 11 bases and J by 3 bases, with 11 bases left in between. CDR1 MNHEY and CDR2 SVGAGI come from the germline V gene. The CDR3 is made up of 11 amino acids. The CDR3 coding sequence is TGTGCCTCTAGGGGGGGCTACGAGCAGTACTTC. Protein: CASRGGYEQYF.